The sequence of this T cell receptor (beta chain) was determined in a study of Ad26.COV2.S vaccination and SARS-CoV-2 variants. Across the whole study: The COV1001 Ad26.COV2.S trial arm included the donor. Notes on the study in general: Recipients given vaccine exceeded placebo recipients in spike-specific TCR breadth.

Measured with immunoSEQ multiplex PCR; TCRdb has only the in-frame clones, and not every one. The sample comprises 400,000 to 450,000 clones, 90% of which are singletons, and more than 9% rests with the top ten. Germline CDR1 reads MNHEY; CDR2 reads SMNVEV (reference sequence). The CDR3 sequence is 17 residues long. After removal of 5 bases from V and 4 bases from J, the junction contained 11 bases not matched to a gene. Notes on this clone: Antigen unknown.

Treatment defined: about 20 received Ad26.COV2.S at low or high dose, single or two shots; roughly five received placebo; per-sample allocation not given. Material that was analyzed had been drawn on day 63 after the first vaccine or placebo injection. The sequencing used peripheral blood, collected in a trial of Ad26.COV2.S vaccine versus placebo. V usage is TRBV27 and J usage is TRBJ1-4; 9 bases agree with TRBD1. The clonotype comes from a person between 18 and 59 years old who received the Ad26.COV2.S COVID-19 vaccine or a placebo. The CDR3 DNA follows: TGTGCCAGCAGTCCCCGGACAGGGGTGATCTTTAATGAAAAACTGTTTTTT. It codes for CASSPRTGVIFNEKLFF. The complete variable domain, with remaining parts taken from reference TRBV27 and TRBJ1-4, reads EAQVTQNPRYLITVTGKKLTVTCSQNMNHEYMSWYRQDPGLGLRQIYYSMNVEVTDKGDVPEGYKVSRKEKRNFPLILESPSPNQTSLYFCASSPRTGVIFNEKLFFGSGTQLSVL.